The 29 T cell receptor beta chains below were found in one sample sequenced in a study of cytomegalovirus exposure and HLA in healthy donors. The PCR ran on 60 Vbeta and 13 Jbeta primers. Method: immunoSEQ multiplex PCR; TCRdb's copy keeps in-frame clones and lacks some. The data contain 150,000 to 200,000 clones, approximately 80% of them seen just once; the ten biggest clones take up around 6.7%. Sequenced: PBMCs. The source of these receptors is a woman aged 25 to 45 in good health and CMV-seropositive.

The rearrangement joins TRBV7-2 to TRBJ1-3; D is ambiguous. The CDR3 is 16 residues long. V was pared by 4 bases and J by 0 bases, with 13 bases between. CDR1 SGHTA and CDR2 FQGNSA come from the germline V gene. In DNA form, the CDR3 reads TGTGCCAGCAGCTCCATAGGAGGAGTCTCTGGAAACACCATATATTTT. Translating it yields CASSSIGGVSGNTIYF. Supplemented by reference TRBV7-2 and TRBJ1-3, the full variable domain reads GAGVSQSPSNKVTEKGKDVELRCDPISGHTALYWYRQSLGQGLEFLIYFQGNSAPDKSGLPSDRFSAERTGGSVSTLTIQRTQQEDSAVYLCASSSIGGVSGNTIYFGEGSWLTVV.

This clone was detected only a few times. The chain employs TRBV25-1 and TRBJ1-1; 7 positions match TRBD1. The germline V gene encodes CDR1 MGHDK and CDR2 SYGVNS. Trimming at V came to 8 bases and at J to 0 bases, leaving 3 bases not matched to a gene. The CDR3 runs to 13 residues. The CDR3 protein is CASGTAMNTEAFF. The CDR3 DNA sequence: TGTGCCAGCGGGACAGCTATGAACACTGAAGCTTTCTTT.

The table lists this clone with a count of one. The chain joins TRBV1 to TRBJ2-1; the table's D call, TRBD2, was not checked against the DNA. TRBV1 is a pseudogene locus. CDR3 length: 18 residues. For the CDR3, the DNA is TGCACCAGCAGCCTTCGGACCGGGGAATGTCAGGACTACAATGAGCAGTTCTTC. Translating it yields CTSSLRTGECQDYNEQFF.

This clone was observed a few times. V usage is TRBV4-3 and J usage is TRBJ1-1, with 8 bases matching TRBD1. The CDR3 is made up of 15 amino acids. Trimming took 1 base from V and 1 from J; bases not matched to a gene: 2. Germline-derived CDR1 and CDR2 are LGHNA and YSLEER. CDR3 DNA: TGCGCCAGCAGCCAAGCCAGGGGGCAGAACACTGAAGCTTTCTTT. The encoded protein is CASSQARGQNTEAFF.

This chain uses TRBV18 with TRBJ2-3; D is unclear. V was pared by 3 bases and J by 2 bases, with 6 bases between. The germline V gene encodes CDR1 KGHSH and CDR2 LQKENI. The CDR3 is made up of 13 amino acids. The CDR3 reads CASSPTNTDTQYF. The DNA for the CDR3 is TGTGCCAGCTCACCCACTAACACAGATACGCAGTATTTT.

The J gene is TRBJ2-4, the V gene TRBV7-8, with D possibly matching TRBD2 (6 bases). This CDR3 is built from 16 residues. Germline V gene sequence: CDR1 SGHVS, CDR2 FQNEAQ. Deletions cut 1 base from V and 0 bases from J, with 10 bases between. CDR3 sequence reads: CASSLVGGRAKNIQYF. The CDR3 DNA reads TGTGCCAGCAGCTTAGTTGGGGGGAGAGCCAAAAACATTCAGTACTTC.

The chain couples TRBV29-1 to TRBJ1-2; 9 bases line up with TRBD1. The CDR3 covers 15 residues. Germline V gives CDR1 SQVTM, CDR2 ANQGSEA. The V and J ends lost 2 bases and 4 bases, in that order; junction bases with no gene match: 8. The CDR3 sequence is CSVENRGRRGYGYTF. CDR3 nucleotide sequence: TGCAGCGTTGAAAACAGGGGGCGCCGGGGCTATGGCTACACCTTC.

The chain recombines TRBV9 with TRBJ1-2, with D possibly being TRBD1 (6 bases). CDR1 is SGDLS, CDR2 YYNGEE, per germline. V was clipped by 0 bases and J by 7 bases, with 10 bases between them. The CDR3 runs 13 residues. CDR3 bases: TGTGCCAGCAGCGTAGTTGGGGGCCGTGGCTACACCTTC. Protein product: CASSVVGGRGYTF.

This chain uses TRBV9 with TRBJ2-2; a weak D match, TRBD1 (6 bases). The CDR3 is made up of 15 amino acids. V was trimmed by 2 bases and J by 4 bases, leaving 12 bases between them. Germline CDR1 and CDR2: SGDLS and YYNGEE. CDR3: CASSVYRDVTGELFF. The DNA for the CDR3 is TGTGCCAGCAGCGTCTACAGGGATGTCACCGGGGAGCTGTTTTTT.

The chain links TRBV5-1 to TRBJ1-2, with D maybe TRBD1 (6 bases). Germline V lookup: CDR1 SGHRS, CDR2 YFSETQ. V was pared by 0 bases and J by 7 bases, with 13 bases between. The CDR3 loop spans 14 amino acids. CDR3 DNA: TGCGCCAGCAGCTTGGAACAGGGCCTTGGTGGCTACACCTTC. Translated: CASSLEQGLGGYTF.

The chain uses TRBV4-1 and TRBJ2-7; 15 nucleotides line up with TRBD2. Losses at the gene ends were 4 bases for V and 5 bases for J; bases not matched to a gene: 6. CDR1 and CDR2 (germline): MGHRA, YSYEKL. CDR3 length: 16 residues. DNA of the CDR3: TGCGCCAGCAGCCCAGGACTAGCGGGGGGGCACGACGAGCAGTACTTC. Translated, it gives CASSPGLAGGHDEQYF.

This clone was seen more than once but under ten times. The chain employs TRBV18 and TRBJ2-7; tentative D call: TRBD1 (5 bases). The germline V and J ends were trimmed by 6 bases and 4 bases, with 22 bases remaining between them. Germline V gene data show CDR1 as KGHSH and CDR2 as LQKENI. This CDR3 region has 16 residues. CDR3 residues: CASSISQDSGIYEQYF. CDR3 in DNA: TGTGCCAGCTCCATCTCACAGGATAGTGGTATTTACGAGCAGTACTTC.

For the CDR3, the DNA is TGCGCCAGCAGCCAAGGGCGGGGGGAGACCTATAATTCACCCCTCCACTTT. It encodes CASSQGRGETYNSPLHF. The chain carries TRBV4-1 and TRBJ1-6; D is perhaps TRBD1 (5 bases). Per the germline V gene, CDR1 is MGHRA and CDR2 is YSYEKL. V gave up 1 base and J gave up 2 bases, with 12 bases separating them. This CDR3 has 17 amino acids.

This clone was observed a handful of times. This chain connects TRBV5-4 to TRBJ2-5; possibly TRBD2 for D (7 bases). CDR1 and CDR2 from the germline V gene are SGHNT and YYREEE (reference sequence). Trimming shortened V by 2 bases and J by 4 bases, and 15 bases separated the two germline ends. The CDR3 sequence is 15 residues long. In DNA form, the CDR3 reads TGTGCCAGCAGCTTAGGGGGGGCCGATCGAGAGACCCAGTACTTC. Translating gives CASSLGGADRETQYF.

In its sample, this clone was seen once. The V call is TRBV6-5, the J call TRBJ2-2; 8 bases align to TRBD1. The germline V gene encodes CDR1 MNHEY and CDR2 SVGAGI. V lost 4 bases and J lost 8; bases outside the gene matches: 9. This CDR3 region has 15 residues. CDR3 sequence (DNA): TGTGCCAGCAGTTGGACAGGGCCAGCTTTTGGGGAGCTGTTTTTT. Amino acids: CASSWTGPAFGELFF.

The CDR3, as DNA: TGTGCCAGCAGTGAAGTGAACGGGAATCAGCCCCAGCATTTT. The encoded protein is CASSEVNGNQPQHF. The genes are TRBV6-1 and TRBJ1-5; D remains unclear. The CDR3 runs 14 residues. Germline V lookup: CDR1 MNHNS, CDR2 SASEGT. V was pared by 1 base and J by 4 bases, with 8 bases between.

The chain carries TRBV7-3 and TRBJ2-2; 8 nucleotides line up with TRBD2. The CDR3 is 16 amino acids. V gave up 5 bases and J gave up 0 bases; unmatched junction bases: 5. Per germline, CDR1 SGHTA and CDR2 FQGTGA. The CDR3 bases are TGTGCCAGCAGCGCTACTAGCGGCCCGAACACCGGGGAGCTGTTTTTT. Amino acids: CASSATSGPNTGELFF.

The chain employs TRBV11-2 and TRBJ2-3; possible D gene TRBD2, 5 bases. V dropped 1 base and J dropped 5 bases, with 16 bases sitting between them. The CDR3 sequence is 16 residues long. The germline CDR1 and CDR2 sequences are SGHAT and FQNNGV. CDR3 DNA sequence: TGTGCCAGCAGCTTAGCGGGTCGGCTAGCTGGAGATACGCAGTATTTT. Its translation: CASSLAGRLAGDTQYF.

CDR3 nucleotides: TGTGCCAGCAGTTTTACGACAGGGGAGGCTTTCTTT. It translates to CASSFTTGEAFF. The chain joins TRBV7-2 to TRBJ1-1, with 8 bases matching TRBD1. In germline, CDR1 is SGHTA, CDR2 FQGNSA. The CDR3 contains 12 residues. With V trimmed by 6 bases and J by 11 bases, 8 bases remained unmatched. Drawing the rest from reference TRBV7-2 and TRBJ1-1, the complete variable domain is GAGVSQSPSNKVTEKGKDVELRCDPISGHTALYWYRQSLGQGLEFLIYFQGNSAPDKSGLPSDRFSAERTGGSVSTLTIQRTQQEDSAVYLCASSFTTGEAFFGQGTRLTVV.

This chain joins TRBV9 and TRBJ1-2; a weak D match, TRBD1 (5 bases). Germline V CDR1 and CDR2: SGDLS, YYNGEE. The CDR3 length is 14 residues. Trimming pared 3 bases from V and 6 bases from J, leaving 15 bases between. CDR3 protein: CASSAGGGSHGYTF. DNA of the CDR3: TGTGCCAGCAGCGCGGGGGGAGGTTCTCATGGCTACACCTTC.

V and J are TRBV4-3 and TRBJ2-4; 8 nucleotides match TRBD2. V was clipped by 0 bases and J by 3 bases; unmatched bases: 16. Germline-derived CDR1 and CDR2 are LGHNA and YSLEER. This CDR3 is built from 20 residues. The CDR3 loop reads CASSQDWTLSSGVSKNIQYF. DNA of the CDR3: TGCGCCAGCAGCCAAGATTGGACCCTTAGTAGCGGGGTTAGCAAAAACATTCAGTACTTC.

The chain is built from TRBV7-3 and TRBJ1-3; possible D gene TRBD1, 5 bases. Germline loops: CDR1 SGHTA, CDR2 FQGTGA. V lost 3 bases and J 4 bases, leaving 10 bases between the germline ends. CDR3 size: 14 residues. CDR3 bases: TGTGCCAGCAGCTTCGGGGGGTCCGGAAACACCATATATTTT. Translating it yields CASSFGGSGNTIYF.

This rearrangement joins TRBV28 to TRBJ1-4; D unresolved. The germline V gene encodes CDR1 MDHEN and CDR2 SYDVKM. Trimming left V 4 bases short and J 0 bases short, with 6 bases between. The CDR3 runs 14 residues. As DNA, the CDR3 is TGTGCCAGCAGTTCTACTACAACTAATGAAAAACTGTTTTTT. Translated: CASSSTTTNEKLFF.

This chain links TRBV18 with TRBJ2-3; D gene uncertain. Deletions cut 3 bases from V and 1 base from J, with 11 bases between. The germline CDR1 and CDR2 sequences are KGHSH and LQKENI. The CDR3 has 15 amino acids. The CDR3 sequence: CASSPASQGTDTQYF. The CDR3 DNA sequence: TGTGCCAGCTCACCGGCGAGTCAGGGCACAGATACGCAGTATTTT.

This rearrangement joins TRBV4-3 to TRBJ2-3; tentative D call: TRBD2 (7 bases). This CDR3 is built from 17 residues. The germline V gene encodes CDR1 LGHNA and CDR2 YSLEER. V lost 1 base to trimming and J lost 0 bases, with 14 bases between them. CDR3 DNA: TGCGCCAGCAGCCAAGGAGTGGCGGGGGCGAGCACAGATACGCAGTATTTT. It translates to CASSQGVAGASTDTQYF.

The chain combines TRBV28 with TRBJ2-7, with D maybe TRBD2 (5 bases). From germline, CDR1 is MDHEN and CDR2 SYDVKM. V dropped 10 bases and J dropped 6 bases, with 19 bases sitting between them. The CDR3 is 13 residues long. CDR3 nucleotides: TGTGCCATCCTGGCGGGCACAGCCTCCGAGCAGTACTTC. This encodes CAILAGTASEQYF. The variable domain in full, completed from reference TRBV28 and TRBJ2-7, reads DVKVTQSSRYLVKRTGEKVFLECVQDMDHENMFWYRQDPGLGLRLIYFSYDVKMKEKGDIPEGYSVSREKKERFSLILESASTNQTSMYLCAILAGTASEQYFGPGTRLTVT.

V gene TRBV4-3 combines with J gene TRBJ1-2; D unresolved. CDR1 and CDR2 from the germline V gene are LGHNA and YSLEER. The CDR3 sequence is 14 residues long. V lost 2 bases, J lost 8 bases, and 15 bases lay in between. DNA for the CDR3: TGCGCCAGCAGCCAAAACCGAGGGAGAGGAGGCTACACCTTC. Translation gives CASSQNRGRGGYTF.

The chain joins TRBV10-3 to TRBJ1-6; D ambiguous. CDR3 length: 12 amino acids. V shed 1 base and J shed 12 bases, with 7 bases lying between them. Germline V CDR1 and CDR2: ENHRY, SYGVKD. The CDR3 coding sequence is TGTGCCATCAGTGAGTTACCGGGACCCCTCCACTTT. Its translation is CAISELPGPLHF.

This clone was seen a few times. The chain is built from TRBV6-1 and TRBJ1-1, with D maybe TRBD1 (6 bases). The V and J ends lost 6 bases and 5 bases respectively, with 16 bases between them. Germline V gene lookup returns CDR1 MNHNS and CDR2 SASEGT. CDR3 size: 14 residues. CDR3: CASRLQGWRTEAFF. The CDR3 DNA is TGTGCCAGCAGACTCCAGGGGTGGCGGACTGAAGCTTTCTTT.